These 14 T cell receptor beta chains were all obtained from the same sample, sequenced in a study of T cells in Graves' hyperthyroidism and ophthalmopathy. Amplification of TCR beta CDR3 regions was performed using RNA transcripts as template. The TCR CDR3 was amplified in a first-round RT-PCR using the HTBI primer set. TCRdb redid the calling of the multiplex PCR reads with MiXCR, one entry per CDR3 protein. The data show around 600,000 distinct CDR3 sequences, roughly 45% seen once. Material for sequencing was peripheral blood or thyroid tissue (not recorded which). The receptors were sampled from an adult man with Graves' disease, either hyperthyroidism or ophthalmopathy (not recorded which).

This sequence joins TRBV7-9 and TRBJ1-2; D not certain. From germline, CDR1 is SEHNR and CDR2 FQNEAQ (reference sequence). The V and J ends lost 2 bases and 2 bases respectively, with 18 bases between them. The CDR3 is 17 residues long. CDR3 sequence: CASSLFGDLEGNYGYTF. In nucleotides, the CDR3 is TGTGCCAGCAGCTTATTTGGGGATTTGGAGGGAAACTATGGCTACACCTTC.

The chain has TRBV2 and TRBJ2-3; 8 nucleotides line up with TRBD1. The CDR3 is made up of 15 amino acids. The V and J ends lost 6 bases and 1 base, in that order; junction bases with no gene match: 6. Germline V gene data show CDR1 as SNHLY and CDR2 as FYNNEI. Written as DNA, the CDR3 is TGTGCCAGCAGCGCCGGACAGGGCCGCACAGATACGCAGTATTTT. This translates into CASSAGQGRTDTQYF.

This clonotype was seen repeatedly, ten times or more. The rearrangement uses TRBV10-2 and TRBJ1-5; D is possibly TRBD1 (5 bases). V lost 3 bases and J 5 bases, leaving 17 bases between the germline ends. The CDR3 sequence is 16 residues long. Germline V gives CDR1 WSHSY, CDR2 SAAADI. The CDR3: CASSEARGNADQPQHF. CDR3 DNA: TGCGCCAGCAGTGAAGCGAGGGGTAACGCGGATCAGCCCCAGCATTTT.

This chain joins TRBV7-9 and TRBJ2-2; 8 bases fit TRBD1. J gave up 11 bases and V 5 bases, and 10 bases lay outside the gene matches. CDR3 length: 14 residues. Germline lookup yields CDR1 SEHNR and CDR2 FQNEAQ (reference sequence). The CDR3 sequence: CASSEGQARGELFF. In DNA, the CDR3 is TGTGCCAGCAGCGAGGGACAGGCAAGAGGTGAGCTGTTTTTT.

This clonotype occurred many times. The chain employs TRBV20-1 and TRBJ2-7; TRBD1 agrees at 10 bases. Germline trimming cut 3 bases from V and 6 bases from J; bases unmatched to any gene: 5. The CDR3 totals 13 residues. Germline V gives CDR1 DFQATT, CDR2 SNEGSKA (reference sequence). The CDR3 spells CSASRDRGLEQYF. The CDR3 nucleotides are TGCAGTGCTAGCCGGGACAGGGGCCTCGAGCAGTACTTC.

For this clonotype: A read error is possible here, since a much larger clone lies one base away. The chain joins TRBV7-2 to TRBJ2-7; a possible D gene is TRBD2 (5 bases). The CDR3 covers 15 residues. Germline CDR1 SGHTA, CDR2 FQGNSA. CDR3 DNA: TGTGCCAGCAGCCTCGAGCGGATGAGCTCCCACGAGCAGTACTTC. Translation gives CASSLERMSSHEQYF.

The table lists this clonotype with many counts. The chain employs TRBV7-9 and TRBJ1-1; tentative D call: TRBD1 (5 bases). The CDR3 is 13 residues long. The germline CDR1 and CDR2 sequences are SEHNR and FQNEAQ (reference sequence). V was pared by 6 bases and J by 5 bases, with 13 bases between. CDR3 loop: CASSSQGGTEAFF. In nucleotides, the CDR3 is TGTGCCAGCAGTTCCCAGGGTGGGACTGAAGCTTTCTTT.

In this sample, this clonotype turned up many times. The chain joins TRBV29-1 to TRBJ1-1; D is unresolved. Per germline, CDR1 SQVTM and CDR2 ANQGSEA. V was trimmed by 2 bases and J by 0 bases, leaving 7 bases between them. This CDR3 is 13 amino acids long. The CDR3 here is CSVEKGLNTEAFF. Here the CDR3 DNA reads TGCAGCGTTGAAAAGGGTCTGAACACTGAAGCTTTCTTT.

This clonotype was seen only a few times. The junction and the germline gene differ at one end; a read error may be behind it. The rearrangement joins TRBV5-1 to TRBJ2-7; TRBD1 agrees at 7 bases. CDR1 and CDR2 (germline): SGHRS, YFSETQ. The CDR3 totals 17 residues. The CDR3 DNA reads TGTGCCAGCAGCTTACAGTATAGTGGGACAGTCATATACGAGCAGTACTTC. It specifies CASSLQYSGTVIYEQYF.

On this clonotype itself: At one end, the junction sequence differs from germline, possibly due to a read error. The chain employs TRBV7-9 and TRBJ1-4; D ambiguous. CDR3 length equals 11 residues. Germline CDR1 reads SEHNR; CDR2 reads FQNEAQ (reference sequence). As DNA, the CDR3 is TGTGCCAGCAGTTCCCTCGGCCAAGTGTCTTTT. Residues: CASSSLGQVSF.

This clonotype was counted at least ten times. The V and J genes are TRBV7-8 and TRBJ2-2; D unresolved. V lost 4 bases, J lost 8 bases, and 8 bases lay in between. Germline V lookup: CDR1 SGHVS, CDR2 FQNEAQ. The CDR3 is 12 residues long. The DNA of the CDR3 is TGTGCCAGCAGCTCAATAACGGGGGAGCTGTTTTTT. Encoded protein: CASSSITGELFF. The entire variable domain, with the rest obtained from reference TRBV7-8 and TRBJ2-2, is as follows: GAGVSQSPRYKVAKRGQDVALRCDPISGHVSLFWYQQALGQGPEFLTYFQNEAQLDKSGLPSDRFFAERPEGSVSTLKIQRTQQEDSAVYLCASSSITGELFFGEGSRLTVL.

This clonotype was found a few times. This may arise from a read error, as a much more abundant clone is one base away. V and J are TRBV6-6 and TRBJ1-5, with D tentatively TRBD1 (6 bases). The V and J ends lost 5 bases and 7 bases respectively, with 12 bases between them. The CDR3 consists of 13 residues. Germline lookup yields CDR1 MNHNY and CDR2 SVGAGI (reference sequence). In nucleotides, the CDR3 is TGTGCCAGCAGTCCAGGGGTAAAACAGCCCCAGCATTTT. Protein: CASSPGVKQPQHF.

The chain links TRBV7-8 to TRBJ1-6; no reliable D call. This CDR3 is built from 15 residues. V gave up 5 bases and J gave up 7 bases, with 15 bases separating them. CDR1 is SGHVS, CDR2 FQNEAQ, per germline. The CDR3 coding sequence is TGTGCCAGCAGCCAAGTGGAGGCCTGGAATTCACCCCTCCACTTT. Its translation is CASSQVEAWNSPLHF.

This clonotype was observed a few times. The chain carries TRBV12-3 or TRBV12-4 and TRBJ1-5; D not resolved. Between the trimmed V and J ends, which lost 2 bases and 0 bases, there was a span of 14 bases. This CDR3 contains 17 residues. The CDR3: CASSLSQSLVSNQPQHF. In nucleotides, the CDR3 is TGTGCCAGCAGTTTATCACAGTCATTGGTTAGCAATCAGCCCCAGCATTTT.